One sample yielded the 16 T cell receptor beta chains listed below, sequenced in a study of blood T cell repertoires in COVID-19. The method was immunoSEQ multiplex PCR; TCRdb's version includes in-frame clones alone and lacks a portion of them. The repertoire has approximately 170,000 clones, 85% to 90% of them found once; the top ten carry more than 6.5%. Sequencing used peripheral blood. The receptors derive from an elderly woman in a cohort sampled during active or convalescent COVID-19.

The V and J genes are TRBV19 and TRBJ2-2, with TRBD1 matching over 8 bases. The CDR3 is made up of 17 amino acids. V lost 5 bases to trimming and J lost 6 bases; unmatched junction nucleotides: 14. Looked up from germline, CDR1 is LNHDA and CDR2 is SQIVND (reference sequence). The CDR3 DNA reads TGTGCCAGTAGTCCAGACCGGAGGACAGGGTGGGCCGGGGAGCTGTTTTTT. This translates into CASSPDRRTGWAGELFF.

The rearrangement joins TRBV7-9 to TRBJ1-1; 7 nucleotides line up with TRBD1. CDR3 size: 16 residues. The germline V gene encodes CDR1 SEHNR and CDR2 FQNEAQ (reference sequence). Losses at the gene ends were 3 bases for V and 0 bases for J; bases not matched to a gene: 7. The CDR3 sequence is CASSFNRGAMNTEAFF. CDR3 in DNA: TGTGCCAGCAGCTTTAACAGGGGTGCTATGAACACTGAAGCTTTCTTT.

The chain employs TRBV3-1 (or the pseudogene TRBV3-2) and TRBJ2-1, with 9 bases aligning to TRBD2. Germline assignment: CDR1 LGHDT and CDR2 YNNKEL (reference sequence). Trimming at V came to 4 bases and at J to 10 bases, leaving 14 bases not matched to a gene. The CDR3 loop spans 16 amino acids. The CDR3 is CASSLHAGGGSGEQFF. CDR3 in DNA: TGTGCCAGCAGCCTCCACGCGGGGGGGGGCAGCGGAGAGCAGTTCTTC.

The chain employs TRBV14 and TRBJ2-1; a possible D gene is TRBD1 (6 bases). Germline CDR1 reads SGHDN; CDR2 reads FVKESK. This CDR3 is built from 13 residues. Trimming stripped 3 bases from V and 7 bases from J, with 10 bases between. The CDR3 loop is CASSHQGWNEQFF. In DNA form, the CDR3 reads TGTGCCAGCAGCCACCAGGGGTGGAATGAGCAGTTCTTC.

The chain has TRBV18 and TRBJ1-1; 8 bases map to TRBD1. V trimming: 3 bases; J trimming: 0 bases; junction bases outside the gene matches: 6. CDR1 and CDR2 from the germline V gene are KGHSH and LQKENI. The CDR3 extends over 16 amino acids. The CDR3 nucleotides are TGTGCCAGCTCACCCAATCAGGGGGCCATGAACACTGAAGCTTTCTTT. This codes for CASSPNQGAMNTEAFF.

The chain combines TRBV10-1 with TRBJ1-1; 7 nucleotides match TRBD1. Unmatched junction bases numbered 11, after V lost 5 bases and J lost 5 bases. Per the germline V gene, CDR1 is WNHNN and CDR2 is SYGVQD (reference sequence). The CDR3 sequence is 15 residues long. The CDR3 protein is CASSPSGTESTEAFF. The DNA for the CDR3 is TGCGCCAGCAGTCCCTCCGGGACAGAATCAACTGAAGCTTTCTTT.

The chain employs TRBV11-2 and TRBJ2-1; possible D gene TRBD2, 6 bases. CDR1 and CDR2 (germline): SGHAT, FQNNGV. This CDR3 is built from 15 residues. Trimming left V 5 bases short and J 1 base short, with 12 bases between. The CDR3, as DNA: TGTGCCAGCAGCCTGACCGGGGGTTCCTACAATGAGCAGTTCTTC. Translation gives CASSLTGGSYNEQFF.

V usage is TRBV10-3 and J usage is TRBJ1-5, with D unclear. The CDR3 totals 13 residues. Germline lookup yields CDR1 ENHRY and CDR2 SYGVKD. V was pared by 6 bases and J by 5 bases, with 11 bases between. CDR3 coding DNA: TGTGCCATCAGCCCCCAAGGAGATCAGCCCCAGCATTTT. Protein: CAISPQGDQPQHF.

The V gene is TRBV7-9, the J gene TRBJ1-1, with 7 bases fitting TRBD1. Trimming cost V 5 bases and J 0 bases; bases outside gene matches: 9. The CDR3 has 16 amino acids. Germline loops: CDR1 SEHNR, CDR2 FQNEAQ (reference sequence). CDR3 amino acids: CASSPMTGNMNTEAFF. The CDR3 DNA is TGTGCCAGCAGCCCGATGACAGGGAACATGAACACTGAAGCTTTCTTT.

A single count supports this clone. V is TRBV28 and J is TRBJ2-7, with TRBD2 matching over 10 bases. The junction had 6 bases not matched to a gene; V was cut back by 5 bases and J by 2 bases. Germline V gene lookup returns CDR1 MDHEN and CDR2 SYDVKM. CDR3 length: 15 residues. CDR3 protein: CASSAGTSAAYEQYF. Here the CDR3 DNA reads TGTGCCAGCAGTGCGGGGACTAGCGCTGCCTACGAGCAGTACTTC.

The rearrangement uses TRBV19 and TRBJ2-1, with 7 nucleotides matching TRBD1. CDR1 is LNHDA and CDR2 is SQIVND in the germline V gene (reference sequence). CDR3 length: 15 amino acids. Trimming removed 6 bases from V and 0 bases from J; junction bases left unmatched: 5. The CDR3 DNA follows: TGTGCCAGTAGGCCAGGGGGAAACTCCTACAATGAGCAGTTCTTC. Protein sequence: CASRPGGNSYNEQFF.

J is TRBJ2-3 and V is TRBV21-1; the D call of TRBD2 is as the table states it, not checked on the DNA. TRBV21-1 is given as a pseudogene. This CDR3 has 20 amino acids. CDR3 in DNA: TGTGCCAGCAGAACCAACCCTGCTAGCGGGAGGGCCGAGGTCGCAGATACGCAGTATTTT. Its translation is CASRTNPASGRAEVADTQYF.

The J gene is TRBJ2-1, the V gene TRBV25-1; 10 bases agree with TRBD2. In germline, CDR1 is MGHDK, CDR2 SYGVNS. The CDR3 runs to 15 residues. With V trimmed by 4 bases and J by 5 bases, 5 bases remained unmatched. The DNA of the CDR3 is TGTGCCAGCAGTGGCTGGACTAGCGGACACAATGAGCAGTTCTTC. Its translation: CASSGWTSGHNEQFF.

Only a few counts were recorded for this clone. The gene calls are TRBV30 and TRBJ2-5; TRBD2 might be the D (5 bases). Trimming shortened V by 7 bases and J by 1 base, and 22 bases separated the two germline ends. The germline CDR1 and CDR2 sequences are GTSNPN and SVGIG (reference sequence). This CDR3 spans 16 amino acids. CDR3 protein: CAFEKAGISGQETQYF. The DNA of the CDR3 is TGTGCCTTCGAAAAGGCGGGTATTTCTGGCCAAGAGACCCAGTACTTC.

The chain joins TRBV25-1 to TRBJ1-1; 7 bases map to TRBD1. Germline V gene data show CDR1 as MGHDK and CDR2 as SYGVNS. CDR3 length equals 18 residues. The V and J ends lost 8 bases and 0 bases, in that order; junction bases with no gene match: 18. The chain's CDR3 is CASSFYRGGLGMNTEAFF. The CDR3 bases are TGTGCCAGCTCTTTCTACAGGGGCGGTTTAGGAATGAACACTGAAGCTTTCTTT.

The rearrangement joins TRBV5-4 to TRBJ2-2; TRBD2 matches at 13 bases. The CDR3 spans 16 residues. Germline-derived CDR1 and CDR2 are SGHNT and YYREEE (reference sequence). V lost 4 bases, J lost 6 bases, and 6 bases stayed unmatched. In DNA form, the CDR3 reads TGTGCCAGCAGCCCGGGGACTAGCGGGATATCCGGGGAGCTGTTTTTT. Encoded protein: CASSPGTSGISGELFF.